The TCR beta chain under discussion was sequenced for a study of blood T cell repertoires in COVID-19. At the level of the study: Sample material is recorded as cDNA or gDNA derived from T cells, B-cell-depleted T cells, or PBMCs.

The germline gives CDR1 MNHEY, CDR2 SVGEGT. V lost 4 bases and J 6 bases, leaving 10 bases between the germline ends. This CDR3 is 13 amino acids long. Data came from immunoSEQ multiplex PCR; TCRdb stores just in-frame clones and leaves some out. The sample gives about 200,000 clones, about 79% of which show up once; about 9.7% is in the top ten. The clonotype comes from a man aged 50-60 years with active or convalescent COVID-19. Sequenced: peripheral blood. The chain combines TRBV6-2 or TRBV6-3 with TRBJ1-5; maybe TRBD1 (5 bases). The CDR3 DNA is TGTGCCAGCAGTTCAAAGGGGATTCAGCCCCAGCATTTT. Its translation is CASSSKGIQPQHF.